This TCR beta chain appears in the sequencing data of a study of shared clonotypes between healthy human individuals. Sequenced by immunoSEQ multiplex PCR; TCRdb stores in-frame clones only, minus some. The sample yields fewer than 1.8 million clones, just under 99% seen once. V lost 4 bases to trimming and J lost 2 bases; unmatched junction nucleotides: 11. The CDR3 has 17 amino acids. Germline CDR1 and CDR2: SGHAT and FQNNGV. Specimen: naive CD4+ T cells sorted from blood. Stated subset: CD45RA+ positively selected. The TCR was taken from a man between 25 and 39 years old in good health. The chain is built from TRBV11-2 and TRBJ2-3; 8 bases agree with TRBD2. The CDR3 coding sequence is TGTGCCAGCAGCTCCCCTGCGGGAGGCCCCCTCACAGATACGCAGTATTTT. Translating gives CASSSPAGGPLTDTQYF.